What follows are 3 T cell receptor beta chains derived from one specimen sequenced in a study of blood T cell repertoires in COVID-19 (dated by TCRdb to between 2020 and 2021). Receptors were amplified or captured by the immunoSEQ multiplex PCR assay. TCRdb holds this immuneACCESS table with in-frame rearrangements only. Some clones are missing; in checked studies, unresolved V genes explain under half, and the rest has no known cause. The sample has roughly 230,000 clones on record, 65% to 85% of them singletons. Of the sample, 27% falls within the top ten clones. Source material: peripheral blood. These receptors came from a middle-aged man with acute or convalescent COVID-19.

This CDR3 is CASKTGGAFEDLKEPQHF. Here the CDR3 DNA reads TGTGCCAGTAAGACAGGGGGCGCGTTTGAGGACCTTAAAGAGCCCCAGCATTTT. The chain employs TRBV19 and TRBJ1-5, with 10 bases matching TRBD1. Germline V lookup: CDR1 LNHDA, CDR2 SQIVND (reference sequence). This CDR3 region has 18 residues. The ends lost 7 bases at V and 8 bases at J; junction bases unmatched: 20.

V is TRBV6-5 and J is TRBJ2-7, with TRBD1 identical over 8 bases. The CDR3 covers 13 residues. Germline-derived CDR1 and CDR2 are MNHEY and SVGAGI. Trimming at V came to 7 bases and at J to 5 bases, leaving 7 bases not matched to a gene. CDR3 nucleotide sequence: TGTGCCAGCACCCAGGACAGGGTCCACGAGCAGTACTTC. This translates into CASTQDRVHEQYF.

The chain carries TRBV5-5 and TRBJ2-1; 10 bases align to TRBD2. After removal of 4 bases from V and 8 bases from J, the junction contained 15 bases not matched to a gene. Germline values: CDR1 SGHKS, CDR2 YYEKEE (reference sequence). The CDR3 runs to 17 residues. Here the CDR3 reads CASSPIGAGGPSDEQFF. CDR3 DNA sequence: TGTGCCAGCAGCCCCATAGGAGCGGGAGGGCCTTCGGATGAGCAGTTCTTC.